The 30 T cell receptor beta chains below all came from one sample that was sequenced in a study of STAT5B mutations in CD4+ large granular lymphocyte leukemia. TCRdb keeps only in-frame clones here, not all; method: immunoSEQ multiplex PCR. Found here are over 30,000 clones, roughly four fifths of them singletons; the top ten hold 3.5% to 5%. What was sequenced was CD4+ T cells from blood buffy coats. Receptors were obtained from a human donor in good health.

V and J are TRBV15 and TRBJ2-3, with 7 bases aligning to TRBD2. Trimming removed 8 bases from V and 4 bases from J; junction bases left unmatched: 9. The CDR3 consists of 14 residues. Per the germline V gene, CDR1 is LNHNV and CDR2 is YYDKDF (reference sequence). The chain's CDR3 is CATEGGFWSDTQYF. Here the CDR3 DNA reads TGTGCCACCGAGGGAGGGTTTTGGTCAGATACGCAGTATTTT.

This CDR3 reads CASSGAAGGGETQYF. The CDR3 DNA follows: TGTGCCAGCAGTGGGGCGGCAGGGGGCGGAGAGACCCAGTACTTC. The J gene is TRBJ2-5, the V gene TRBV6-6; 8 nucleotides line up with TRBD1. The CDR3 consists of 15 residues. Looked up from germline, CDR1 is MNHNY and CDR2 is SVGAGI (reference sequence). The J segment lost 4 bases and the V segment lost 5 bases, leaving 9 bases of the junction unmatched.

V is TRBV5-1 and J is TRBJ2-7; possible D gene TRBD1, 5 bases. Trimming pared 0 bases from V and 0 bases from J, leaving 7 bases between. The CDR3 is 14 residues long. CDR1 and CDR2 (germline): SGHRS, YFSETQ. The CDR3 bases are TGCGCCAGCAGCTTGGGGGGCAGCTCCTACGAGCAGTACTTC. Translating gives CASSLGGSSYEQYF.

Regarding this clone: A read error may account for a junction end that differs from germline. The CDR3 DNA sequence: TGTGCCAGCAGCTCGGAGGGCGACCGGGACCAAAACTTC. Translated, it gives CASSSEGDRDQNF. V and J are TRBV7-2 and TRBJ2-7, with D perhaps matching TRBD2 (6 bases). Germline V gene sequence: CDR1 SGHTA, CDR2 FQGNSA. CDR3 length equals 13 residues.

This clone was detected once. This chain joins TRBV4-1 and TRBJ2-7; TRBD2 aligns across 13 bases. This CDR3 is built from 16 residues. After removal of 4 bases from V and 3 bases from J, the junction contained 6 bases not matched to a gene. CDR1 and CDR2 (germline): MGHRA, YSYEKL. CDR3 residues: CASSLGLAGDGYEQYF. Here the CDR3 DNA reads TGCGCCAGCAGCCTCGGACTAGCGGGAGATGGCTACGAGCAGTACTTC.

J is TRBJ1-1 and V is TRBV7-8; D uncertain. The CDR3 extends over 13 amino acids. Trimming shortened V by 2 bases and J by 1 base, and 5 bases separated the two germline ends. Germline CDR1 is SGHVS and CDR2 is FQNEAQ. The CDR3 here is CASSLQENTEAFF. CDR3 DNA sequence: TGTGCCAGCAGCTTACAGGAGAACACTGAAGCTTTCTTT.

The chain has TRBV30 and TRBJ2-7, with 11 bases matching TRBD2. Germline assignment: CDR1 GTSNPN and CDR2 SVGIG (reference sequence). With 8 bases clipped from V and 4 bases from J, the junction kept 7 bases outside the gene matches. CDR3 length: 13 residues. CDR3 DNA: TGTGCCGGGGGGACTAGCGGATCATACGAGCAGTACTTC. This translates into CAGGTSGSYEQYF.

This clone has only a few counts. The chain employs TRBV7-2 and TRBJ1-1; D is undetermined. This CDR3 is built from 12 residues. V lost 2 bases and J lost 5, with 6 bases in between. CDR1 is SGHTA, CDR2 FQGNSA, per germline. The CDR3 DNA reads as TGTGCCAGCAGCTTATACGGGACTGAAGCTTTCTTT. This sequence encodes CASSLYGTEAFF.

V gene TRBV27 combines with J gene TRBJ1-2; 10 positions agree with TRBD1. CDR3 length equals 14 residues. V lost 7 bases to trimming and J lost 5 bases; unmatched junction nucleotides: 7. CDR1 is MNHEY, CDR2 SMNVEV, per germline (reference sequence). This chain's CDR3 is CASTPGQGVYGYTF. The DNA for the CDR3 is TGTGCCAGCACCCCAGGACAGGGGGTTTATGGCTACACCTTC.

The V gene is TRBV13, the J gene TRBJ2-2; D remains ambiguous. The germline gives CDR1 PRHDT, CDR2 FYEKMQ (reference sequence). The CDR3 has 12 amino acids. V lost 5 bases and J 2 bases, leaving 3 bases between the germline ends. The CDR3 sequence is CASSLNTGELFF. CDR3 DNA sequence: TGTGCCAGCAGCCTCAACACCGGGGAGCTGTTTTTT.

The J gene is TRBJ2-7, the V gene TRBV6-1; possibly TRBD1 for D (6 bases). V was clipped by 7 bases and J by 4 bases, with 14 bases between them. The CDR3 sequence is 13 residues long. Germline V gene data show CDR1 as MNHNS and CDR2 as SASEGT. CDR3 region: CASISGHRYEQYF. In DNA form, the CDR3 reads TGTGCCAGCATATCGGGACATAGGTACGAGCAGTACTTC.

In DNA, the CDR3 is TGCGCCAGCAGCCTCCCCCAGGGATCCGGGGAGCTGTTTTTT. The encoded protein is CASSLPQGSGELFF. This chain joins TRBV5-1 and TRBJ2-2, with D perhaps matching TRBD1 (5 bases). This CDR3 has 14 amino acids. The V gene's germline CDR1 is SGHRS and CDR2 YFSETQ. V was shortened by 4 bases and J by 6 bases, with 13 bases between the two germline ends. Full variable domain (missing parts from reference TRBV5-1 and TRBJ2-2): KAGVTQTPRYLIKTRGQQVTLSCSPISGHRSVSWYQQTPGQGLQFLFEYFSETQRNKGNFPGRFSGRQFSNSRSEMNVSTLELGDSALYLCASSLPQGSGELFFGEGSRLTVL.

The chain has TRBV28 and TRBJ1-2; D gene ambiguous. Deletions cut 8 bases from V and 4 bases from J, with 17 bases between. Germline assignment: CDR1 MDHEN and CDR2 SYDVKM. The CDR3 is 14 amino acids. The CDR3 here is CASGLGPPSYGYTF. The CDR3 DNA is TGTGCCAGCGGCCTCGGTCCCCCCTCCTATGGCTACACCTTC.

This chain links TRBV6-6 with TRBJ1-1; TRBD1 is a possible D gene (5 bases). The CDR3 covers 15 residues. Germline V gives CDR1 MNHNY, CDR2 SVGAGI (reference sequence). V lost 0 bases and J 2 bases, leaving 10 bases between the germline ends. The CDR3: CASSYSGGGNTEAFF. The CDR3 coding sequence is TGTGCCAGCAGTTACTCGGGGGGGGGAAACACTGAAGCTTTCTTT.

The CDR3 DNA follows: TGTGCCAGCACCCCGGACAGGGACACAGATACGCAGTATTTT. Its translation is CASTPDRDTDTQYF. V and J are TRBV27 and TRBJ2-3; 8 positions agree with TRBD1. The CDR3 consists of 14 residues. Germline V CDR1 and CDR2: MNHEY, SMNVEV (reference sequence). V shed 7 bases, J shed 2 bases, and the junction held 5 bases outside the gene matches.

V gene TRBV28 combines with J gene TRBJ2-6, with D perhaps TRBD2 (6 bases). Per germline, CDR1 MDHEN and CDR2 SYDVKM. V was pared by 8 bases and J by 4 bases, with 15 bases between. The CDR3 covers 15 residues. The CDR3 DNA sequence: TGTGCCAGCCGCCCGGGGGTGTCAGGGGCCAACGTCCTGACTTTC. Translated: CASRPGVSGANVLTF.

This rearrangement joins TRBV11-2 to TRBJ1-5, with 9 bases identical to TRBD1. The junction had 3 bases not matched to a gene; V was cut back by 5 bases and J by 7 bases. The germline gives CDR1 SGHAT, CDR2 FQNNGV. The CDR3 is made up of 13 amino acids. The CDR3, as DNA: TGTGCCAGCAGCCGGGACAGGGAACAGCCCCAGCATTTT. The encoded protein is CASSRDREQPQHF.

There are a few counts of this clone. The gene calls are TRBV4-3 and TRBJ2-7; D perhaps matches TRBD2 (6 bases). The V and J ends lost 3 bases and 4 bases respectively, with 16 bases between them. CDR3 length equals 15 residues. CDR1 and CDR2 from the germline V gene are LGHNA and YSLEER. CDR3 amino acids: CASSQATSSGYEQYF. Here the CDR3 DNA reads TGCGCCAGCAGCCAGGCCACTAGCAGCGGTTACGAGCAGTACTTC.

J is TRBJ2-7 and V is TRBV10-3; D is unclear. Germline values: CDR1 ENHRY, CDR2 SYGVKD. Between the trimmed V and J ends, which lost 0 bases and 4 bases, there was a span of 10 bases. This CDR3 has 14 residues. The CDR3 protein is CAISESYENYEQYF. The DNA of the CDR3 is TGTGCCATCAGTGAGTCGTACGAAAATTACGAGCAGTACTTC.

This clone has just a few counts. This rearrangement joins TRBV7-9 to TRBJ1-1, with D unresolved. The CDR3 contains 13 residues. CDR1 and CDR2 from the germline V gene are SEHNR and FQNEAQ (reference sequence). Trimming pared 2 bases from V and 5 bases from J, leaving 9 bases between. The CDR3 is CASSLNPGTEAFF. DNA of the CDR3: TGTGCCAGCAGCTTAAACCCCGGGACTGAAGCTTTCTTT.

This chain links TRBV7-9 with TRBJ1-2, with D possibly matching TRBD1 (5 bases). The CDR3 has 13 amino acids. Trimming left V 2 bases short and J 8 bases short, with 12 bases between. CDR1 and CDR2 from the germline V gene are SEHNR and FQNEAQ (reference sequence). DNA for the CDR3: TGTGCCAGCAGCTTATCGGGGCCTGGGGGCTACACCTTC. Its translation: CASSLSGPGGYTF.

Remarks on this clone: Other DNA sequences from this sample encode an identical CDR3 as well. This chain joins TRBV7-2 and TRBJ2-7; perhaps D is TRBD1 or TRBD2 (6 bases each). Trimming took 2 bases from V and 1 from J, leaving 15 bases between them. CDR1 and CDR2 (germline): SGHTA, FQGNSA. CDR3 length: 16 residues. The CDR3 coding sequence is TGTGCCAGCAGCTTAACGGGGGCTGGGAATTCCTACGAGCAGTACTTC. Amino acid sequence: CASSLTGAGNSYEQYF.

This chain connects TRBV5-4 to TRBJ2-3; 9 bases are a match to TRBD2. The CDR3 spans 15 residues. The V gene's germline CDR1 is SGHNT and CDR2 YYREEE (reference sequence). The V gene end was trimmed by 4 bases and the J gene end by 3 bases; junction bases not matched to a gene: 6. CDR3 residues: CASSAGLALTDTQYF. The CDR3 bases are TGTGCCAGCAGCGCTGGACTAGCGTTGACAGATACGCAGTATTTT.

For the CDR3, the DNA is TGTGCCAGCAGCGCATCCCACAGGGGAGAGACCCAGTACTTC. It encodes CASSASHRGETQYF. V usage is TRBV9 and J usage is TRBJ2-5; 7 bases are a match to TRBD1. The germline gives CDR1 SGDLS, CDR2 YYNGEE. The CDR3 spans 14 residues. The V and J ends lost 3 bases and 4 bases, in that order; junction bases with no gene match: 6.

This chain connects TRBV4-1 to TRBJ2-1; tentatively, D is TRBD2 (5 bases). Germline CDR1 MGHRA, CDR2 YSYEKL. The CDR3 has 18 amino acids. Trimming shortened V by 3 bases and J by 6 bases, and 24 bases separated the two germline ends. Here the CDR3 reads CASSQADMGFSGGNEQFF. The CDR3 DNA follows: TGCGCCAGCAGCCAGGCTGATATGGGGTTTAGTGGAGGCAATGAGCAGTTCTTC.

The chain carries TRBV27 and TRBJ2-7; tentatively, D is TRBD1 or TRBD2 (6 bases each). Germline CDR1 and CDR2: MNHEY and SMNVEV (reference sequence). V was clipped by 4 bases and J by 3 bases, with 28 bases between them. The CDR3 consists of 19 residues. The CDR3 protein is CASSYRPGHSVRRGYEQYF. DNA for the CDR3: TGTGCCAGCAGTTACCGACCGGGACATAGCGTGCGGCGGGGCTACGAGCAGTACTTC.

This clone has more than one count but fewer than ten. In DNA form, the CDR3 reads TGTGCCAGCAGCTCAACCGACAGATCCAATCAGCCCCAGCATTTT. Translation gives CASSSTDRSNQPQHF. The rearrangement uses TRBV7-2 and TRBJ1-5, with D possibly being TRBD1 (5 bases). Germline V gene data show CDR1 as SGHTA and CDR2 as FQGNSA. V gave up 4 bases and J gave up 3 bases, with 13 bases separating them. This CDR3 spans 15 amino acids.

The gene calls are TRBV5-1 and TRBJ2-3; D might be TRBD1 or TRBD2, each matching 5 bases. V was pared by 4 bases and J by 0 bases, with 21 bases between. This CDR3 spans 18 amino acids. CDR1 is SGHRS and CDR2 is YFSETQ in the germline V gene. Here the CDR3 reads CASSPGRSSLTSTDTQYF. In DNA, the CDR3 is TGCGCCAGCAGCCCGGGACGGTCAAGCCTAACTAGCACAGATACGCAGTATTTT.

The chain is built from TRBV2 and TRBJ2-1; 9 bases map to TRBD2. The CDR3 loop spans 14 amino acids. Germline values: CDR1 SNHLY, CDR2 FYNNEI. The V and J ends lost 7 bases and 7 bases, in that order; junction bases with no gene match: 8. The CDR3 DNA reads TGTGCCAGCACGGGCGCGGGAGGGTGGAATGAGCAGTTCTTC. Amino acid sequence: CASTGAGGWNEQFF.

V usage is TRBV18 and J usage is TRBJ2-5, with D unresolved. V was pared by 1 base and J by 5 bases, with 8 bases between. The germline gives CDR1 KGHSH, CDR2 LQKENI. The length of the CDR3 is 13 residues. CDR3 bases: TGTGCCAGCTCACCACTAAAGGTGGAGACCCAGTACTTC. It encodes CASSPLKVETQYF. Variable domain in full (rest from reference TRBV18 and TRBJ2-5): NAGVMQNPRHLVRRRGQEARLRCSPMKGHSHVYWYRQLPEEGLKFMVYLQKENIIDESGMPKERFSAEFPKEGPSILRIQQVVRGDSAAYFCASSPLKVETQYFGPGTRLLVL.